The 14 T cell receptor beta chains below were found in one sample sequenced in a study of blood T cell repertoires in COVID-19. Repertoires were generated with immunoSEQ multiplex PCR, while TCRdb's copy carries only in-frame clones and drops some. The repertoire has 200,000 to 250,000 clones, approximately 85% of them found once; the top ten carry more than 4.5%. Sequenced sample: peripheral blood. The receptors originated from a man aged 50 to 59 with COVID-19, enrolled during active disease.

The rearrangement joins TRBV11-2 to TRBJ1-2; D ambiguous. The CDR3 spans 15 residues. Trimming shortened V by 0 bases and J by 8 bases, and 16 bases separated the two germline ends. The germline V gene has CDR1 SGHAT and CDR2 FQNNGV. The CDR3, as DNA: TGTGCCAGCAGCTTAGACGGTATATCAGGCCACGGCTACACCTTC. Translated: CASSLDGISGHGYTF.

The chain recombines TRBV15 with TRBJ1-3; no clear D gene. In germline, CDR1 is LNHNV, CDR2 YYDKDF (reference sequence). Trimming took off 0 bases at V and 0 bases at J, with 6 bases between the two ends. This CDR3 comprises 15 residues. Here the CDR3 DNA reads TGTGCCACCAGCAGAGATCGAGGCTCTGGAAACACCATATATTTT. Amino acids: CATSRDRGSGNTIYF. Based on the CDR3 plus reference TRBV15 and TRBJ1-3, the full variable domain is DAMVIQNPRYQVTQFGKPVTLSCSQTLNHNVMYWYQQKSSQAPKLLFHYYDKDFNNEADTPDNFQSRRPNTSFCFLDIRSPGLGDTAMYLCATSRDRGSGNTIYFGEGSWLTVV.

This clone was seen a single time. The CDR3 loop is CASSASGLGDYGYTF. The CDR3 DNA sequence: TGTGCCAGCAGCGCCTCAGGTTTAGGGGACTATGGCTACACCTTC. This chain links TRBV9 with TRBJ1-2; D perhaps matches TRBD1 (5 bases). Per germline, CDR1 SGDLS and CDR2 YYNGEE. The CDR3 loop spans 15 amino acids. Trimming took off 3 bases at V and 3 bases at J, with 15 bases between the two ends. Together with reference TRBV9 and TRBJ1-2, the CDR3 gives the full variable domain: DSGVTQTPKHLITATGQRVTLRCSPRSGDLSVYWYQQSLDQGLQFLIQYYNGEERAKGNILERFSAQQFPDLHSELNLSSLELGDSALYFCASSASGLGDYGYTFGSGTRLTVV.

V gene TRBV6-6 combines with J gene TRBJ1-2, with D unclear. The CDR3 is made up of 15 amino acids. CDR1 MNHNY and CDR2 SVGAGI come from the germline V gene (reference sequence). Trimming pared 0 bases from V and 6 bases from J, leaving 14 bases between. In DNA form, the CDR3 reads TGTGCCAGCAGTTACTCGAGTTCTCCGGGGAATGGCTACACCTTC. Protein: CASSYSSSPGNGYTF.

V is TRBV28 and J is TRBJ1-5, with a possible D match to TRBD1 (6 bases). Germline-derived CDR1 and CDR2 are MDHEN and SYDVKM. The CDR3 loop spans 16 amino acids. The germline V and J ends were trimmed by 6 bases and 2 bases, with 17 bases remaining between them. The CDR3 DNA is TGTGCCAGCAGCCACGCCCAGGGGAAGGGCAATCAGCCCCAGCATTTT. This gives the protein CASSHAQGKGNQPQHF.

V usage is TRBV6-5 and J usage is TRBJ2-1; the D is unclear. The CDR3 sequence is 15 residues long. Germline values: CDR1 MNHEY, CDR2 SVGAGI. The V end was cut by 4 bases, the J end by 0 bases, with 10 bases between. CDR3 nucleotide sequence: TGTGCCAGCAGTTCCACCGTGAGCTCCTACAATGAGCAGTTCTTC. Encoded protein: CASSSTVSSYNEQFF.

This chain connects TRBV6-4 to TRBJ2-3, with D perhaps matching TRBD2 (6 bases). The CDR3 has 14 residues. Germline CDR1 is MRHNA and CDR2 is SNTAGT. Trimming pared 6 bases from V and 3 bases from J, leaving 13 bases between. The CDR3 loop reads CASRESLATDTQYF. DNA for the CDR3: TGTGCCAGCAGAGAGTCGCTAGCGACAGATACGCAGTATTTT.

This sequence joins TRBV7-8 and TRBJ2-7; TRBD1 aligns across 9 bases. CDR1 SGHVS and CDR2 FQNEAQ come from the germline V gene. This CDR3 region has 16 residues. The V segment lost 3 bases and the J segment 2 bases; nucleotides outside the gene matches: 8. In DNA, the CDR3 is TGTGCCAGCAGCTTCCAGACAGGGGGAAATCCCTACGAGCAGTACTTC. Amino acid sequence: CASSFQTGGNPYEQYF.

The CDR3, as DNA: TGTGCCAGCAGCTTAGTCCCTAGCGGGGGGATTACCACAGATACGCAGTATTTT. Its translation is CASSLVPSGGITTDTQYF. The chain couples TRBV7-2 to TRBJ2-3; TRBD2 agrees at 11 bases. The CDR3 spans 18 residues. J was trimmed by 2 bases and V by 1 base; bases with no gene match: 8. The germline CDR1 and CDR2 sequences are SGHTA and FQGNSA.

The genes are TRBV5-1 and TRBJ2-1; TRBD1 matches 8 bases. Germline CDR1 reads SGHRS; CDR2 reads YFSETQ. This CDR3 spans 16 amino acids. V shed 4 bases, J shed 6 bases, and the junction held 12 bases outside the gene matches. Written as DNA, the CDR3 is TGCGCCAGCAGCGTGCCGGGGACAGGAGGATCCAATGAGCAGTTCTTC. Translated: CASSVPGTGGSNEQFF.

This clone was seen once. The chain recombines TRBV4-1 with TRBJ2-2, with 11 bases matching TRBD2. V shed 3 bases, J shed 6 bases, and the junction held 6 bases outside the gene matches. Germline lookup yields CDR1 MGHRA and CDR2 YSYEKL. The CDR3 is made up of 16 amino acids. The CDR3 spells CASSQLSGGASGELFF. For the CDR3, the DNA is TGCGCCAGCAGCCAGCTTAGCGGGGGGGCCTCCGGGGAGCTGTTTTTT.

This sequence joins TRBV6-2 or TRBV6-3 and TRBJ1-2, with no clear D. Germline V gene sequence: CDR1 MNHEY, CDR2 SVGEGT. V shed 4 bases and J shed 8 bases, with 20 bases lying between them. This CDR3 has 15 amino acids. DNA for the CDR3: TGTGCCAGCAGTTTTCTCGTGATTCGGGGAAACGGCTACACCTTC. Translated: CASSFLVIRGNGYTF.

The chain carries TRBV7-6 and TRBJ2-6; D is perhaps TRBD1 (5 bases). There are 20 residues in the CDR3. CDR1 is SGHVS and CDR2 is FNYEAQ in the germline V gene. V gave up 0 bases and J gave up 0 bases, with 18 bases separating them. In nucleotides, the CDR3 is TGTGCCAGCAGCTTAGCGCGGACACAAATCTTTCTCTCTGGGGCCAACGTCCTGACTTTC. It yields the protein CASSLARTQIFLSGANVLTF.

The chain has TRBV5-1 and TRBJ2-7; no clear D gene. Germline CDR1 is SGHRS and CDR2 is YFSETQ. V shed 0 bases and J shed 4 bases, with 11 bases lying between them. CDR3 length: 14 residues. DNA for the CDR3: TGCGCCAGCAGCTTGGCCATGCCCACATACGAGCAGTACTTC. As protein: CASSLAMPTYEQYF.